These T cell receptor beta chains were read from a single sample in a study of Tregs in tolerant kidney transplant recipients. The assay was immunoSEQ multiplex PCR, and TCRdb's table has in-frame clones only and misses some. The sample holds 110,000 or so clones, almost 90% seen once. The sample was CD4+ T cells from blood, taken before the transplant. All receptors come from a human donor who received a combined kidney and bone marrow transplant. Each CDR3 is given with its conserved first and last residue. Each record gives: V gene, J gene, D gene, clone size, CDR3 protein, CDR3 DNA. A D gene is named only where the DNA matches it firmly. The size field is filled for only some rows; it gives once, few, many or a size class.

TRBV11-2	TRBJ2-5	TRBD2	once	CASSLSGRAGETQYF	TGTGCCAGCAGCCTTAGCGGGAGGGCCGGGGAGACCCAGTACTTC
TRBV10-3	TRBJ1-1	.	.	CAISESRSNTEAFF	TGTGCCATCAGTGAGTCGAGGTCGAACACTGAAGCTTTCTTT
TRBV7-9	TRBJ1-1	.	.	CASSLMTGAEAFF	TGTGCCAGCAGCTTAATGACAGGCGCTGAAGCTTTCTTT
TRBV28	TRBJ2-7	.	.	CASSLGAIDEQYF	TGTGCCAGCAGTTTAGGAGCGATAGACGAGCAGTACTTC
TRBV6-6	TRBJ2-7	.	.	CASSYSQLTYEQYF	TGTGCCAGCAGTTACTCCCAACTTACCTACGAGCAGTACTTC
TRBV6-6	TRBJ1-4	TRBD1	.	CASSYRDREKLFF	TGTGCCAGCAGTTACCGGGACAGGGAAAAACTGTTTTTT
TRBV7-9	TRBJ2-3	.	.	CASSLTPGEVSDTQYF	TGTGCCAGCAGCTTAACCCCGGGAGAGGTGTCGGATACGCAGTATTTT
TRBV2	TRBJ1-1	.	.	CASSDLGAEAFF	TGTGCCAGTAGTGACCTCGGGGCTGAAGCTTTCTTT
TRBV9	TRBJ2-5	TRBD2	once	CASSVGAGGTKETQYF	TGTGCCAGCAGCGTAGGTGCGGGGGGGACCAAAGAGACCCAGTACTTC
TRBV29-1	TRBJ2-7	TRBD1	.	CSIRQGGNYEQYF	TGCAGCATTCGACAGGGGGGTAACTACGAGCAGTACTTC
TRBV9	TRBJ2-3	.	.	CASSVQKVGFTDTQYF	TGTGCCAGCAGCGTGCAGAAGGTCGGGTTCACAGATACGCAGTATTTT
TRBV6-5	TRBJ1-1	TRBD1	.	CASSFQGASTEAFF	TGTGCCAGCAGTTTTCAGGGGGCGAGCACTGAAGCTTTCTTT
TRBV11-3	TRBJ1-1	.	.	CASSQGLQAKAFF	TGTGCCAGCAGCCAGGGCCTCCAGGCTAAAGCTTTCTTT
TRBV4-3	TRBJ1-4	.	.	CASSQDPWTEGKLFF	TGCGCCAGCAGCCAAGATCCATGGACAGAGGGAAAACTGTTTTTT
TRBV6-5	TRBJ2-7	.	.	CASRRDSPYEQYF	TGTGCCAGCAGGAGGGATAGCCCCTACGAGCAGTACTTC
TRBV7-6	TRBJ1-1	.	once	CASSLNGANTEAFF	TGTGCCAGCAGCTTAAATGGAGCGAACACTGAAGCTTTCTTT
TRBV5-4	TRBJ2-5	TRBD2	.	CASSSGLAGGFETQYF	TGTGCCAGCAGCTCGGGACTAGCGGGGGGGTTTGAGACCCAGTACTTC
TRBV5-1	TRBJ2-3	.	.	CASLKVPGAVTDTQYF	TGCGCCAGTCTCAAGGTCCCAGGGGCGGTCACAGATACGCAGTATTTT
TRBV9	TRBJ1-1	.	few	CASSVVGRKNTEAFF	TGTGCCAGCAGCGTAGTGGGCAGAAAGAACACTGAAGCTTTCTTT
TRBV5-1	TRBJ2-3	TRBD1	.	CASSRDRVTDTQYF	TGCGCCAGCAGCCGGGACAGGGTAACAGATACGCAGTATTTT
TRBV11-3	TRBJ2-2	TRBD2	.	CASSSGRASGKSGELFF	TGTGCCAGCAGCTCGGGACGGGCTAGCGGGAAGTCCGGGGAGCTGTTTTTT
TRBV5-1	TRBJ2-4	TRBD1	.	CASSLAGDRKNIQYF	TGCGCCAGCAGCTTGGCGGGGGACAGGAAAAACATTCAGTACTTC
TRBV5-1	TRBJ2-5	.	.	CASVDWGRETQYF	TGCGCCAGCGTGGACTGGGGGCGGGAGACCCAGTACTTC
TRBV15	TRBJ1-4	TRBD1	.	CATSRDRDLVKLFF	TGTGCCACCAGCAGGGACAGGGATCTCGTAAAACTGTTTTTT
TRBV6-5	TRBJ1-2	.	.	CASSTRQISNYGYTF	TGTGCCAGCAGCACACGACAGATCTCCAACTATGGCTACACCTTC
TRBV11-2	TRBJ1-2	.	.	CASSPRRGTYGYTF	TGTGCCAGCAGCCCGCGTCGGGGGACCTATGGCTACACCTTC
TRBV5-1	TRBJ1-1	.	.	CASSLVGQYEAFF	TGCGCCAGCAGCTTAGTTGGACAGTACGAAGCTTTCTTT
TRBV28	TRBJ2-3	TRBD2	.	CASSPPSGRAGFNTQYF	TGTGCCAGCAGTCCCCCTAGCGGGAGGGCCGGTTTCAATACGCAGTATTTT
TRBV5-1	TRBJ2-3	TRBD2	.	CASSASLAGIADTQYF	TGCGCCAGCAGCGCTTCACTAGCGGGGATTGCAGATACGCAGTATTTT
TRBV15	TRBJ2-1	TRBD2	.	CATSREASGKSYNEQFF	TGTGCCACCAGCAGAGAAGCTAGCGGGAAGTCCTACAATGAGCAGTTCTTC
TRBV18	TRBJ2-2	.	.	CAIPRGNTGELFF	TGTGCGATACCTAGGGGAAACACCGGGGAGCTGTTTTTT
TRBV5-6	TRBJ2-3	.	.	CASSSRVRDTDTQYF	TGTGCCAGCAGCTCCCGGGTGCGGGACACAGATACGCAGTATTTT
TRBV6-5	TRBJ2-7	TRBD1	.	CASSPHAGGWYEQYF	TGTGCCAGCAGTCCGCACGCAGGGGGCTGGTACGAGCAGTACTTC
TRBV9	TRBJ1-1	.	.	CASSVEPSSAEAFF	TGTGCCAGCAGCGTAGAGCCGTCTTCCGCTGAAGCTTTCTTT
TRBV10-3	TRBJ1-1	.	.	CAIKIRDKSPEAFF	TGTGCCATCAAGATCCGGGACAAATCCCCTGAAGCTTTCTTT
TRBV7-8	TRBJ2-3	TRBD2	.	CASSFLSGSRHTQYF	TGTGCCAGCAGCTTTCTTAGCGGGAGTCGGCATACGCAGTATTTT
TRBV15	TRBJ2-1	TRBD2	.	CATSGGYNEQFF	TGTGCCACTAGCGGGGGGTACAATGAGCAGTTCTTC
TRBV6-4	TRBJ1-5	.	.	CASSIQEFGNQPQHF	TGTGCCAGCAGCATACAGGAGTTTGGCAATCAGCCCCAGCATTTT
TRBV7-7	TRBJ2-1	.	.	CASSYDRSSYNEQFF	TGTGCCAGCAGCTACGACAGGAGCTCCTACAATGAGCAGTTCTTC
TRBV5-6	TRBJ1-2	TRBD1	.	CASSLGQGLYGYTF	TGTGCCAGCAGCTTGGGACAGGGATTATATGGCTACACCTTC